This TCR beta chain derives from a study of radiotherapy plus CTLA-4 blockade in lung cancer. On this clone: Its antigen is unidentified.

Enrolled patients, whose metastatic non-small-cell lung cancer was chemo-refractory, received focal radiation plus CTLA-4 blockade with ipilimumab. Study findings and constraints: Early clone dynamics of blood T cells, plus interferon-beta, reportedly predicted response best.

The CDR3 has 14 residues. Deletions cut 1 base from V and 4 bases from J, with 10 bases between. Germline-derived CDR1 and CDR2 are SEHNR and FQNEAQ (reference sequence). Profiling relied on immunoSEQ multiplex PCR, and the TCRdb table lists in-frame clones only, not all of them. The sample yields under 55,000 clones, 80% to 85% seen once. The chain employs TRBV7-9 and TRBJ1-2; D not resolved. The receptor was derived from a human donor with non-small cell lung cancer who had stable disease on radiotherapy plus ipilimumab. The sequencing here drew on peripheral blood, taken from a patient treated with radiotherapy plus ipilimumab. The CDR3 loop reads CASSLELRGYGYTF. The CDR3 DNA reads as TGTGCCAGCAGCTTAGAATTGAGAGGCTATGGCTACACCTTC.